A selection of T cell receptor beta chains follows, all from one sample in a study of blood T cell repertoires in COVID-19. The table came from immunoSEQ multiplex PCR; TCRdb's copy has only in-frame clones and leaves some out. Of 60,000 to 90,000 clones in the sample, 74% were seen once. What was sequenced was peripheral blood. The source of these receptors is a human donor with acute or convalescent COVID-19. The donor label of this sample is uncertain. Both conserved end residues are trimmed from each CDR3.

cdr3_length | j_call | v_call | cdr3_aa
14 | TRBJ2-5 | TRBV19 | ASSIVLGALQETQY
13 | TRBJ2-2 | TRBV7-9 | AGAGGPTDTGELF
13 | TRBJ2-2 | TRBV6-6 | ASSPTSGVTGELF
12 | TRBJ1-1 | TRBV19 | ASSIPARQGGAF
12 | TRBJ2-2 | TRBV28 | ASSPAGALGELF
12 | TRBJ2-5 | TRBV7-2 | ASSDRTLQETQY
10 | TRBJ2-7 | TRBV11-2 | ASSPPGYEQY
12 | TRBJ2-1 | TRBV29-1 | SVERTSASWEQF
10 | TRBJ2-7 | TRBV3-1/TRBV3-2 | ASSPGERERN
10 | TRBJ2-1 | TRBV18 | ASSPRQGEQF
13 | TRBJ1-3 | TRBV4-1 | ASSQDPGSGNTIY
13 | TRBJ1-1 | TRBV9 | ASSVTFEGYSEAF
14 | TRBJ2-1 | TRBV10-3 | AISESSGGPGNEQF
10 | TRBJ2-1 | TRBV29-1 | SVSTEYNEQF
14 | TRBJ2-1 | TRBV3-1/TRBV3-2 | ASSRRQGAFPNEQF
17 | TRBJ1-4 | TRBV21-1 | ASSKDKGTGASTNEKLF
13 | TRBJ1-1 | TRBV18 | ASLRQGTSNTEAF
12 | TRBJ1-5 | TRBV2 | ASSPGTGNQPQH